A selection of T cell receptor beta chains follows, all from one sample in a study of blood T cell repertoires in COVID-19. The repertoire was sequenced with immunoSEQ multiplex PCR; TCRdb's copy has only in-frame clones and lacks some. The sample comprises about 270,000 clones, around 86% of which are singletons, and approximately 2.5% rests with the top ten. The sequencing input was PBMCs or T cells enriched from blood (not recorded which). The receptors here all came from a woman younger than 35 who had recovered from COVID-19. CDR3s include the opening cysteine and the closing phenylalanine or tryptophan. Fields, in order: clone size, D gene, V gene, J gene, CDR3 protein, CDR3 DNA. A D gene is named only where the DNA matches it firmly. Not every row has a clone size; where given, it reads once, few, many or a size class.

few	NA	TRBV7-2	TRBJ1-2	CASSLERGIYGYTF	TGTGCCAGCAGCTTAGAGCGGGGCATCTATGGCTACACCTTC
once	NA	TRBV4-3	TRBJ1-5	CASSQRVDNQPQHF	TGCGCCAGCAGCCAGAGGGTGGACAATCAGCCCCAGCATTTT
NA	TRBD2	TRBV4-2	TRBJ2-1	CASSRTSGSSYNEQFF	TGTGCCAGCAGTCGGACTAGCGGGAGCTCCTACAATGAGCAGTTCTTC
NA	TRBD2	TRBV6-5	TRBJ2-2	CAILAGTGELFF	TGTGCCATACTAGCGGGAACCGGGGAGCTGTTTTTT
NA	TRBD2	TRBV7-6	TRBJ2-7	CASSLASISGRPLYEQYF	TGTGCCAGCAGCTTAGCATCGATAAGCGGGAGACCCCTCTACGAGCAGTACTTC
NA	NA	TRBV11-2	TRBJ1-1	CASSLTPVRSRDTEAFF	TGTGCCAGCAGCTTAACCCCTGTTAGGTCCAGGGACACTGAAGCTTTCTTT
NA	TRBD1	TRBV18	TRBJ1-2	CASSPLPMTGGNYGYTF	TGTGCCAGCTCACCACTACCCATGACAGGGGGCAACTATGGCTACACCTTC
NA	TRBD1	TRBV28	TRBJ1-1	CASSFPGGYNTEAFF	TGTGCCAGCAGTTTTCCAGGGGGCTACAACACTGAAGCTTTCTTT
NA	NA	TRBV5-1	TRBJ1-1	CASSFVSENTEAFF	TGCGCCAGCAGCTTCGTCTCAGAGAACACTGAAGCTTTCTTT
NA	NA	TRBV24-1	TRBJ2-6	CATARSGANVLTF	TGTGCCACTGCGCGCTCTGGGGCCAACGTCCTGACTTTC
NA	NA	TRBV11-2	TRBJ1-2	CASSLDRGGGYTF	TGTGCCAGCAGCTTAGATCGGGGGGGCGGCTACACCTTC
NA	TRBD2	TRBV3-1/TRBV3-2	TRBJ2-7	CASSLGGRGYEQYF	TGTGCCAGCAGCCTCGGCGGGAGGGGTTACGAGCAGTACTTC
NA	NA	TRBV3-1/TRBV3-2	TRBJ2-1	CASSQDRSNEQFF	TGTGCCAGCAGCCAAGATCGTAGCAATGAGCAGTTCTTC
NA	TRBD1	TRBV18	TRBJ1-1	CASSPGTGGTEAFF	TGTGCCAGCTCACCAGGGACAGGGGGCACTGAAGCTTTCTTT
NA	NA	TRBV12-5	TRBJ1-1	CASGLDSRGGRNTEAFF	TGTGCTAGTGGTTTGGACAGCCGCGGGGGGCGCAACACTGAAGCTTTCTTT
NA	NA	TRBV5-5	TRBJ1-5	CASSSTVLGLREPQHF	TGTGCCAGCAGTTCCACCGTCCTCGGACTGAGGGAGCCCCAGCATTTT
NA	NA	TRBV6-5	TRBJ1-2	CATLGEGGNYGYTF	TGTGCCACCCTAGGGGAGGGGGGGAACTATGGCTACACCTTC
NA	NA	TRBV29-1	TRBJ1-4	CSGTTVAEKLFF	TGCAGCGGGACGACAGTTGCGGAAAAACTGTTTTTT
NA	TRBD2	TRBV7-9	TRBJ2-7	CASSRPFSGGAYEQYF	TGTGCCAGCAGCCGTCCATTTAGCGGGGGGGCTTACGAGCAGTACTTC
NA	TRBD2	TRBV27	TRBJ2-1	CATQSLAGEAYNEQFF	TGTGCCACGCAGTCCCTAGCGGGAGAAGCCTACAATGAGCAGTTCTTC
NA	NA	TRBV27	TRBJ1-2	CASRRGDSAFYGYTF	TGTGCCAGTCGAAGAGGCGATTCGGCCTTCTATGGCTACACCTTC
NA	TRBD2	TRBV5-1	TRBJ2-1	CASSLEGTSGQPRFF	TGCGCCAGCAGCTTGGAGGGGACTAGCGGTCAACCGCGGTTCTTC
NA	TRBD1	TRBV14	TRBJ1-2	CASSLAGGRYGYTF	TGTGCCAGCAGCCTTGCAGGGGGTCGCTATGGCTACACCTTC
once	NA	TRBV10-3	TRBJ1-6	CAISEFRGHYNSPLHF	TGTGCCATCAGTGAGTTTCGTGGGCATTATAATTCACCCCTCCACTTT
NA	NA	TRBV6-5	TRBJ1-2	CASTPRGGIYGYTF	TGTGCCAGCACCCCCCGGGGGGGAATCTATGGCTACACCTTC
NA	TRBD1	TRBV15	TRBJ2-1	CATSREGTGSVYNEQFF	TGTGCCACCAGCAGAGAGGGGACAGGGTCGGTGTACAATGAGCAGTTCTTC
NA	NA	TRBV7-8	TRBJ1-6	CASGEQAIVGNSPLHF	TGTGCCAGCGGTGAACAGGCTATTGTGGGGAATTCACCCCTCCACTTT
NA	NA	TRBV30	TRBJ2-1	CAWSVFLTEYNEQFF	TGTGCCTGGAGTGTATTTTTAACAGAGTACAATGAGCAGTTCTTC
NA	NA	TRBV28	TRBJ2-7	CASSRGSEQYF	TGTGCCAGCTCGCGGGGTTCCGAGCAGTACTTC
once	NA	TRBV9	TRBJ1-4	CASSVGGSNEKLFF	TGTGCCAGCAGCGTAGGGGGCTCTAATGAAAAACTGTTTTTT
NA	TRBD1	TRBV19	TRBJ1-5	CASSLDRGQPQHF	TGTGCCAGTAGCCTGGACAGGGGACAGCCCCAGCATTTT
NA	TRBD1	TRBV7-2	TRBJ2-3	CASSPGQGASDTQYF	TGTGCCAGCAGCCCCGGACAGGGGGCCTCAGATACGCAGTATTTT
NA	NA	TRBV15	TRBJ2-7	CATSTQGREQYF	TGTGCCACCAGCACACAGGGTCGCGAGCAGTACTTC
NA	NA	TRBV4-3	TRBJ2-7	CASSPDRTYEQYF	TGCGCCAGCAGCCCAGATAGAACCTACGAGCAGTACTTC
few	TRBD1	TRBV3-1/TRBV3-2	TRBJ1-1	CASTIRTGLNTEAFF	TGTGCCAGCACAATTAGGACAGGATTGAACACTGAAGCTTTCTTT
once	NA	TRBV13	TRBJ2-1	CASSQPGYYGNEQFF	TGTGCCAGCAGCCAACCCGGGTATTATGGCAATGAGCAGTTCTTC
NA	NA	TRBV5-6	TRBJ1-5	CASSLEAGDEPQHF	TGTGCCAGCAGCTTGGAGGCGGGGGATGAACCCCAGCATTTT
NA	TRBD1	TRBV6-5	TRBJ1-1	CASSYSRGPGAFF	TGTGCCAGCAGTTACTCGAGGGGGCCCGGAGCTTTCTTT
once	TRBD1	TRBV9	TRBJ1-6	CASSGGGGQGSPLHF	TGTGCCAGCAGCGGCGGGGGAGGACAGGGGTCTCCCCTCCACTTT
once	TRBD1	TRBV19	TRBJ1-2	CASSRTGTLTNYGYTF	TGTGCCAGTAGTCGGACAGGAACACTTACTAACTATGGCTACACCTTC
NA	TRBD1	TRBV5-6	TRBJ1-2	CASSFQPGQGLSYTF	TGTGCCAGCAGCTTCCAGCCAGGACAGGGGTTAAGCTACACCTTC